The rows below give T cell receptor beta chains drawn from one sample of a study of shared clonotypes between healthy human individuals. The data were produced by immunoSEQ multiplex PCR, yet TCRdb's version contains in-frame clones alone and is incomplete. The sample shows around 2.1 million clones, around 95% of them seen only once. The specimen was naive CD4+ T cells sorted from blood. These receptors were collected from a man younger than 35 in good health. Each CDR3 is given with its conserved first and last residue. The D gene is left open where the match is weak. Clone size appears in some rows only: once, few, many, or a class for an expanded clone.

-,TRBV5-4,TRBJ2-7,TRBD1,TGTGCCAGCAGCCCGATGAGGACAGGGTCCTACGAGCAGTACTTC,CASSPMRTGSYEQYF
-,TRBV6-1,TRBJ2-7,-,TGTGCCAGCAGTGAATCGTCTCATATCGTATCGAACTTC,CASSESSHIVSNF
-,TRBV7-8,TRBJ1-1,TRBD1,TGTGCCAGCAGCTTAGGACAGGGAGCCAGTGTGACTTTCTTT,CASSLGQGASVTFF
-,TRBV30,TRBJ2-5,TRBD1,TGTGCCTGCGGCACAGGGGGAGAGACCCAGTACTTC,CACGTGGETQYF
few,TRBV30,TRBJ2-7,TRBD2,TGTGCCTGGAGTGGTACTAGCGGGGCCTCCTACGAGCAGTACTTC,CAWSGTSGASYEQYF
-,TRBV29-1,TRBJ1-4,-,TGCAGCGTTGAAAAAAGGCGCCTACCGAATGAAAAACTGTTTTTT,CSVEKRRLPNEKLFF
-,TRBV19,TRBJ2-5,-,TGTGCCAGTAGGGACCCGCCGGTAGAGACCCAGTACTTC,CASRDPPVETQYF
-,TRBV7-2,TRBJ2-3,TRBD2,TGTGCCAGCAGCCCCGTCCCGGGACTAGCGGGAGGAGGAGCAGATACGCAGTATTTT,CASSPVPGLAGGGADTQYF
-,TRBV6-5,TRBJ2-7,TRBD2,TGTGCCAGCAGTATGGGACTCGGGACTAGAGGTGAGCAGTACTTC,CASSMGLGTRGEQYF
-,TRBV5-1,TRBJ2-2,-,TGCGCCAGCAGTGGCGGTCCGAACACCGGGGAGCTGTTTTTT,CASSGGPNTGELFF
-,TRBV4-1,TRBJ1-5,-,TGCGCCAGCAGCCAAGAAGGTGCGGGCAGGGGCCAGCCCCAGCATTTT,CASSQEGAGRGQPQHF
-,TRBV4-1,TRBJ2-1,TRBD2,TGCGCCAGCAGCCACGAAGGACTAGCATACAATGAGCAGTTCTTC,CASSHEGLAYNEQFF
-,TRBV2,TRBJ2-7,-,TGTGCCAGCAGAGATCCCCACCTAGCTACCCCTAACGAGCAGTACTTC,CASRDPHLATPNEQYF
-,TRBV7-2,TRBJ1-3,-,TGTGCCAGCAGCTTAGCCAGGGACTCTGGAAACACCATATATTTT,CASSLARDSGNTIYF
-,TRBV6-5,TRBJ1-2,-,TGTGCCAGCAGTTACTCGCCCCAGAACTATGGCTACACCTTC,CASSYSPQNYGYTF
-,TRBV5-1,TRBJ1-5,-,TGCGCCAGCAGCTTCGGAGAAGGTCAGCCCCAGCATTTT,CASSFGEGQPQHF
-,TRBV7-8,TRBJ1-6,-,TGTGCCAGCAGCGCCCGACGCAGGGGCTATAATTCACCCCTCCACTTT,CASSARRRGYNSPLHF
-,TRBV4-1,TRBJ1-5,TRBD1,TGCGCCAGCAGCCAACGGACAGGAGGAAATCAGCCCCAGCATTTT,CASSQRTGGNQPQHF
few,TRBV6-1,TRBJ1-2,-,TGTGCCAGCAGTGCGGGACACACAGCTAACTATGGCTACACCTTC,CASSAGHTANYGYTF